This record covers a single T cell receptor beta chain. This sample includes further DNA sequences coding for the same CDR3. TCRdb's table, derived via immunoSEQ multiplex PCR, lists solely in-frame clones and lacks some. The table has around 210,000 clones, more than 70% seen once. Individuals aged about 18 to 89 years were recruited from about two dozen US areas. Participant-given clinical history determined each cohort assignment. The germline V gene encodes CDR1 SGDLS and CDR2 YYNGEE. The CDR3 length is 15 residues. The V end lost 0 bases, the J end lost 2 bases, and 10 bases lay between the germline ends. These data come from a study of blood T cell repertoires in COVID-19. On the study more broadly: Material from acute and convalescent COVID-19 was sourced from the United States, Italy and Spain.

Sample: PBMCs or T cells enriched from blood (not recorded which). The V and J genes are TRBV9 and TRBJ2-3, with D perhaps TRBD2 (6 bases). The clonotype comes from a woman under 30 who had recovered from COVID-19. The CDR3 here is CASSVGGGATDTQYF. CDR3 sequence (DNA): TGTGCCAGCAGCGTAGGCGGCGGGGCCACAGATACGCAGTATTTT.